The next 8 T cell receptor beta chains were all read from a single sample in a study of CD4 T cells in relation to SARS-CoV-2 and coronaviruses. Antigens of these TCRs are unknown. Assay used: immunoSEQ multiplex PCR; TCRdb lists only in-frame clones, some missing. The sample shows fewer than 35,000 clones, more than 60% of them seen only once. Sequenced sample: memory CD4+ T cells from PBMCs, cultured in vitro. The receptors come from an adult with COVID-19.

The chain links TRBV7-2 to TRBJ2-3; a weak D match, TRBD1 (6 bases). Germline V gene lookup returns CDR1 SGHTA and CDR2 FQGNSA. CDR3 length: 14 residues. Trimming left V 6 bases short and J 2 bases short, with 12 bases between. CDR3: CASSDDRITDTQYF. The CDR3 DNA reads TGTGCCAGCAGTGACGACAGGATCACAGATACGCAGTATTTT.

V usage is TRBV5-1 and J usage is TRBJ2-1, with D possibly being TRBD2 (5 bases). The CDR3 loop spans 12 amino acids. The germline CDR1 and CDR2 sequences are SGHRS and YFSETQ. V lost 4 bases to trimming and J lost 8 bases, with 10 bases between them. The CDR3 nucleotides are TGCGCCAGCAGCGGGAGACGTGATGAGCAGTTCTTC. This codes for CASSGRRDEQFF.

V gene TRBV19 combines with J gene TRBJ2-1; no reliable D call. Trimming removed 7 bases at V and 0 bases at J, with 10 bases between. Per germline, CDR1 LNHDA and CDR2 SQIVND (reference sequence). The CDR3 consists of 14 residues. CDR3 residues: CASKETLSYNEQFF. CDR3 nucleotides: TGTGCCAGTAAGGAGACACTCTCCTACAATGAGCAGTTCTTC.

This clone has just a few counts. The chain joins TRBV5-6 to TRBJ2-1, with 8 bases aligning to TRBD2. Per germline, CDR1 SGHDT and CDR2 YYEEEE. With 2 bases clipped from V and 4 bases from J, the junction kept 2 bases outside the gene matches. The CDR3 has 14 residues. CDR3 DNA: TGTGCCAGCAGCTTACCGGGGGGGTACAATGAGCAGTTCTTC. Protein: CASSLPGGYNEQFF.

The gene calls are TRBV6-1 and TRBJ2-5; D not resolved. The CDR3 contains 14 residues. Trimming removed 2 bases at V and 5 bases at J, with 12 bases between. Germline CDR1 reads MNHNS; CDR2 reads SASEGT. The CDR3 coding sequence is TGTGCCAGCAGTGAATTGGACGGAATGGAGACCCAGTACTTC. Its translation: CASSELDGMETQYF.

This clone was found a few times. The chain carries TRBV6-2 or TRBV6-3 and TRBJ2-6; D unresolved. Trimming removed 5 bases from V and 0 bases from J, with 20 bases in between. The CDR3 is 19 residues long. CDR1 and CDR2 from the germline V gene are MNHEY and SVGEGT. Written as DNA, the CDR3 is TGTGCCAGCAGTGACCGATTCCGGGCCGCCGCCTCTGGGGCCAACGTCCTGACTTTC. Protein product: CASSDRFRAAASGANVLTF.

CDR3 bases: TGTGCCAGCTCACCAACAGGAGATACGCAGTATTTT. As protein: CASSPTGDTQYF. The chain combines TRBV18 with TRBJ2-3, with TRBD1 as a possible D gene (5 bases). The CDR3 consists of 12 residues. Trimming shortened V by 2 bases and J by 5 bases, and 5 bases separated the two germline ends. Germline V CDR1 and CDR2: KGHSH, LQKENI.

This clone has just a few counts. The gene calls are TRBV2 and TRBJ1-3, with a tentative D call TRBD1 (5 bases). The CDR3 length is 15 residues. Germline CDR1 reads SNHLY; CDR2 reads FYNNEI. V was cut by 5 bases and J by 9 bases, with 20 bases left in between. CDR3 amino acids: CASSRARAMLSTIYF. The CDR3 nucleotides are TGTGCCAGCAGTCGGGCCAGGGCCATGCTTAGCACCATATATTTT.